This is a list of T cell receptor beta chains from one sample in a study of T cell responses to AZD1222 COVID-19 vaccine. This table comes from immunoSEQ multiplex PCR, and its TCRdb copy is limited to in-frame clones, with some not included. The table records roughly 190,000 clones, around nine tenths of them present only once. Sequenced material: peripheral blood, taken 28 days after the second dose of the MenACWY control vaccine. All receptors derive from an adult who received the MenACWY meningococcal vaccine as a control. Both conserved end residues are part of each CDR3. The order of the fields is clone size, D gene, V gene, J gene, CDR3 DNA, CDR3 protein. D genes are given only for firm matches. Only part of the rows carry a size: once, few, many, or a class if the clone is expanded.

-	TRBD1	TRBV19	TRBJ2-7	TGTGCCAGTCAGGGCGGGACAGGGGGATTTTACGAGCAGTACTTC	CASQGGTGGFYEQYF
-	-	TRBV7-9	TRBJ2-5	TGTGCCAGCAGCTTACCTCCTCAACTACTAGGAGGGGAAGAGACCCAGTACTTC	CASSLPPQLLGGEETQYF
-	-	TRBV9	TRBJ2-1	TGTGCCAGCAGCGTAAACCACAATGAGCAGTTCTTC	CASSVNHNEQFF
-	-	TRBV29-1	TRBJ2-3	TGCAGCGTCCTCGCCCCCCGGGGAGATACGCAGTATTTT	CSVLAPRGDTQYF
once	-	TRBV19	TRBJ1-1	TGTGCCAGTAGTAAGGGCAGGGGGAACACTGAAGCTTTCTTT	CASSKGRGNTEAFF
-	TRBD1	TRBV7-3	TRBJ1-1	TGTGCCAGTCGACAGGGGACCCGCACTGAAGCTTTCTTT	CASRQGTRTEAFF
-	-	TRBV14	TRBJ1-2	TGTGCCAGCAGCGAGGGGAGGGAAGGCTACACCTTC	CASSEGREGYTF
-	TRBD1	TRBV29-1	TRBJ1-1	TGCAGCGTTGAAGCCGGGACAGGGAACACTGAAGCTTTCTTT	CSVEAGTGNTEAFF
-	-	TRBV27	TRBJ1-5	TGTGCCAGCAGTTCGACAGGCAATCAGCCCCAGCATTTT	CASSSTGNQPQHF
-	-	TRBV7-8	TRBJ1-5	TGTGCCAGCAGCGAGCCGGGACACGGCAATCAGCCCCAGCATTTT	CASSEPGHGNQPQHF
-	-	TRBV11-2	TRBJ2-7	TGTGCCAGCAGAGGGATTGGGGGACTGCAGTACTTC	CASRGIGGLQYF
-	TRBD1	TRBV19	TRBJ1-6	TGTGCCAGTAGTATACTGGCGACAGGGGTTAACTCACCCCTCCACTTT	CASSILATGVNSPLHF
-	TRBD2	TRBV9	TRBJ2-3	TGTGCCAGCAGCCCAGGCGCTAGCGGGATCGCCGCTACGCAGTATTTT	CASSPGASGIAATQYF
-	-	TRBV6-6	TRBJ1-5	TGTGCCGTCAGCACTTGGGGCAGTCAGCCCCAGCATTTT	CAVSTWGSQPQHF
-	TRBD2	TRBV7-2	TRBJ2-1	TGTGCCAGCAGCTTAGGCCCTGGGGCGGGAGGATACAATGAGCAGTTCTTC	CASSLGPGAGGYNEQFF
-	-	TRBV7-9	TRBJ1-2	TGTGCCAGCAGCTCCCAATACCTCTTC	CASSSQYLF
-	TRBD2	TRBV2	TRBJ2-5	TGTGCCAGCAAACCGGGACTAGCGTCAGAGACCCAGTACTTC	CASKPGLASETQYF